The 26 T cell receptor beta chains below come from one sample, sequenced in a study of control samples from healthy donors and cancer patients. Generated by immunoSEQ multiplex PCR, the TCRdb table keeps only in-frame clones and is missing some. Among 50,000 to 65,000 clones, 75% to 95% were seen once, and the ten largest hold 0.95% to 1.5%. The material sequenced was PBMCs. The source is a woman between 50 and 59 years old with colorectal cancer.

The genes are TRBV28 and TRBJ1-6; D unresolved. The CDR3 runs to 17 residues. The V gene lost 7 bases and the J gene lost 0 bases, with 16 bases spanning the gap. Germline V lookup: CDR1 MDHEN, CDR2 SYDVKM. The CDR3 reads CASKHTRLSSYNSPLHF. The CDR3 DNA is TGTGCCAGCAAACATACTCGGTTGAGCTCCTATAATTCACCCCTCCACTTT.

V usage is TRBV2 and J usage is TRBJ1-2; no reliable D call. The germline V and J ends were trimmed by 0 bases and 2 bases, with 10 bases remaining between them. The germline CDR1 and CDR2 sequences are SNHLY and FYNNEI. CDR3 length equals 15 residues. CDR3 region: CASSEAPNGNYGYTF. In DNA, the CDR3 is TGTGCCAGCAGTGAAGCGCCTAACGGCAACTATGGCTACACCTTC.

The chain couples TRBV15 to TRBJ1-4, with a possible D match to TRBD1 (5 bases). Germline V gene sequence: CDR1 LNHNV, CDR2 YYDKDF (reference sequence). Trimming shortened V by 0 bases and J by 8 bases, and 7 bases separated the two germline ends. The CDR3 spans 13 residues. The CDR3 bases are TGTGCCACCAGCAGAGATAAGGGGGAAAAACTGTTTTTT. Translating gives CATSRDKGEKLFF.

The chain combines TRBV9 with TRBJ2-1; 16 bases are a match to TRBD2. The germline V gene has CDR1 SGDLS and CDR2 YYNGEE. V was clipped by 7 bases and J by 1 base; unmatched bases: 17. There are 21 residues in the CDR3. CDR3 nucleotides: TGTGCCAGCGGCCAATATGGGACTAGCGGGAGGGCCGCGCGTTCCTACAATGAGCAGTTCTTC. Translating it yields CASGQYGTSGRAARSYNEQFF. Filled out from reference TRBV9 and TRBJ2-1, the complete variable domain reads DSGVTQTPKHLITATGQRVTLRCSPRSGDLSVYWYQQSLDQGLQFLIQYYNGEERAKGNILERFSAQQFPDLHSELNLSSLELGDSALYFCASGQYGTSGRAARSYNEQFFGPGTRLTVL.

The chain joins TRBV20-1 to TRBJ2-7; D unresolved. Germline V gene lookup returns CDR1 DFQATT and CDR2 SNEGSKA (reference sequence). Trimming took off 3 bases at V and 0 bases at J, with 9 bases between the two ends. This CDR3 is built from 13 residues. This CDR3 is CSASGDTSYEQYF. CDR3 coding DNA: TGCAGTGCTAGTGGAGACACCTCCTACGAGCAGTACTTC.

This clone was recorded once. The chain couples TRBV30 to TRBJ2-7; no firm D call. This CDR3 has 12 amino acids. Trimming shortened V by 0 bases and J by 4 bases, and 7 bases separated the two germline ends. Germline CDR1 GTSNPN, CDR2 SVGIG (reference sequence). CDR3 DNA sequence: TGTGCCTGGAGTGTATCTTCGTACGAGCAGTACTTC. It translates to CAWSVSSYEQYF.

The gene calls are TRBV11-2 and TRBJ2-7, with D possibly matching TRBD2 (5 bases). The V and J ends lost 5 bases and 2 bases respectively, with 16 bases between them. Germline CDR1 is SGHAT and CDR2 is FQNNGV. This CDR3 spans 15 amino acids. CDR3: CASSAFRGPPYEQYF. CDR3 DNA: TGTGCCAGCAGCGCGTTCAGAGGGCCTCCCTACGAGCAGTACTTC.

This chain uses TRBV7-3 with TRBJ2-3; D may be TRBD1 or TRBD2 (5 bases each). Trimming cost V 2 bases and J 7 bases, with 13 bases left between them. The CDR3 runs 14 residues. From germline, CDR1 is SGHTA and CDR2 FQGTGA. The CDR3 loop is CASSLGGFDNTQYF. The DNA of the CDR3 is TGTGCCAGCAGCTTAGGGGGATTCGACAATACGCAGTATTTT.

The rearrangement joins TRBV13 to TRBJ1-1, with D perhaps matching TRBD1 (5 bases). V was trimmed by 7 bases and J by 2 bases, leaving 11 bases between them. Germline CDR1 and CDR2: PRHDT and FYEKMQ (reference sequence). The CDR3 length is 13 residues. CDR3 protein: CASTRDRNTEAFF. The CDR3 DNA is TGTGCCAGCACCCGTGACAGAAACACTGAAGCTTTCTTT.

The CDR3 DNA reads TGTGCCAGCAGCCCAACTTACCGGGGTGAAGCTTTCTTT. Its protein is CASSPTYRGEAFF. J is TRBJ1-1 and V is TRBV9; no firm D call. The CDR3 consists of 13 residues. Trimming removed 4 bases at V and 7 bases at J, with 14 bases between. CDR1 SGDLS and CDR2 YYNGEE come from the germline V gene.

The chain has TRBV19 and TRBJ1-1, with TRBD1 as a possible D gene (5 bases). The CDR3 runs to 14 residues. Germline CDR1 is LNHDA and CDR2 is SQIVND (reference sequence). V was clipped by 3 bases and J by 1 base, with 9 bases between them. The DNA for the CDR3 is TGTGCCAGTAGTATTGGCAGGGAGAACACTGAAGCTTTCTTT. This gives the protein CASSIGRENTEAFF.

This chain links TRBV27 with TRBJ2-2; 8 positions agree with TRBD2. The junction had 3 bases not matched to a gene; V was cut back by 3 bases and J by 3 bases. Germline-derived CDR1 and CDR2 are MNHEY and SMNVEV (reference sequence). The CDR3 spans 15 residues. CDR3 in amino acids: CASSFGGAHTGELFF. For the CDR3, the DNA is TGTGCCAGCAGTTTCGGGGGGGCCCACACCGGGGAGCTGTTTTTT.

V gene TRBV13 combines with J gene TRBJ1-2; D is ambiguous. Germline V lookup: CDR1 PRHDT, CDR2 FYEKMQ (reference sequence). V lost 3 bases and J 0 bases, leaving 5 bases between the germline ends. The CDR3 has 13 residues. DNA for the CDR3: TGTGCCAGCAGCTTCAGAGCTAACTATGGCTACACCTTC. Protein product: CASSFRANYGYTF.

The chain combines TRBV3-1 (or the pseudogene TRBV3-2) with TRBJ1-2; no firm D call. Trimming removed 1 base from V and 7 bases from J, with 7 bases in between. The CDR3 totals 12 residues. Germline V lookup: CDR1 LGHDT, CDR2 YNNKEL (reference sequence). This CDR3 is CASSQAETGYTF. The CDR3 DNA follows: TGTGCCAGCAGCCAAGCAGAGACTGGCTACACCTTC.

For the CDR3, the DNA is TGCGCCAGCAGCTCGGACCTAGAAGAGACCCAGTACTTC. Translation gives CASSSDLEETQYF. This sequence joins TRBV5-1 and TRBJ2-5; D unclear. Germline V gene data show CDR1 as SGHRS and CDR2 as YFSETQ. This CDR3 is built from 13 residues. Deletions cut 3 bases from V and 3 bases from J, with 9 bases between.

The chain joins TRBV19 to TRBJ2-5, with D unresolved. With 6 bases removed from V and 5 bases from J, the gap between germline ends came to 13 bases. Germline lookup yields CDR1 LNHDA and CDR2 SQIVND (reference sequence). CDR3 length: 13 amino acids. CDR3 bases: TGTGCCAGTAGCGGGTCCTACGGGGAGACCCAGTACTTC. Protein product: CASSGSYGETQYF.

This chain joins TRBV11-3 and TRBJ2-1; 10 bases match TRBD1. V shed 0 bases and J 14 bases; nucleotides not matched to a gene: 4. This CDR3 is built from 13 residues. Germline V lookup: CDR1 SGHNT, CDR2 YENEEA. The CDR3 here is CASSLEAGTGEFF. For the CDR3, the DNA is TGTGCCAGCAGCTTAGAGGCGGGGACAGGGGAGTTCTTC. The full variable domain, its missing parts supplied by reference TRBV11-3 and TRBJ2-1, is EAGVVQSPRYKIIEKKQPVAFWCNPISGHNTLYWYLQNLGQGPELLIRYENEEAVDDSQLPKDRFSAERLKGVDSTLKIQPAELGDSAVYLCASSLEAGTGEFFGPGTRLTVL.

The chain carries TRBV14 and TRBJ2-1; D is undetermined. Trimming shortened V by 4 bases and J by 0 bases, and 7 bases separated the two germline ends. This CDR3 contains 14 residues. CDR1 is SGHDN and CDR2 is FVKESK in the germline V gene. CDR3 sequence (DNA): TGTGCCAGCAGCCCCCTGATCTCCTACAATGAGCAGTTCTTC. Protein: CASSPLISYNEQFF.

The rearrangement joins TRBV6-5 to TRBJ2-1, with TRBD2 identical over 11 bases. Germline values: CDR1 MNHEY, CDR2 SVGAGI. Trimming cost V 4 bases and J 6 bases; bases outside gene matches: 8. The CDR3 sequence is 16 residues long. CDR3 coding DNA: TGTGCCAGCAGTTCCCATAGCGGGGGGGCATTCAATGAGCAGTTCTTC. Translating it yields CASSSHSGGAFNEQFF.

The chain has TRBV2 and TRBJ1-2, with TRBD1 identical over 7 bases. Germline trimming cut 5 bases from V and 1 base from J; bases unmatched to any gene: 1. Per the germline V gene, CDR1 is SNHLY and CDR2 is FYNNEI. The CDR3 runs to 13 residues. The CDR3 DNA sequence: TGTGCCAGCAGTCCAGGGGGTAACTATGGCTACACCTTC. Translated, it gives CASSPGGNYGYTF.

The V call is TRBV7-2, the J call TRBJ1-3; no clear D. The V gene's germline CDR1 is SGHTA and CDR2 FQGNSA. Trimming took 5 bases from V and 4 from J, leaving 15 bases between them. CDR3 size: 15 residues. DNA for the CDR3: TGTGCCAGCAGCACAACTTGGGGTAGCGGAAACACCATATATTTT. Its protein product is CASSTTWGSGNTIYF.

The CDR3 DNA reads TGTGCCACCAGCATGGGGATCCGATCCCGCCCTGAAGCTTTCTTT. Amino acids: CATSMGIRSRPEAFF. The rearrangement joins TRBV15 to TRBJ1-1, with unresolved D. The V gene lost 4 bases and the J gene lost 6 bases, with 18 bases spanning the gap. CDR3 length equals 15 residues. CDR1 is LNHNV, CDR2 YYDKDF, per germline (reference sequence).

The chain has TRBV6-5 and TRBJ1-2, with no clear D. This CDR3 contains 15 residues. The V gene's germline CDR1 is MNHEY and CDR2 SVGAGI. V shed 0 bases and J shed 2 bases, with 10 bases lying between them. The CDR3 reads CASSYSALANYGYTF. The CDR3 nucleotides read TGTGCCAGCAGTTACTCGGCCCTAGCCAACTATGGCTACACCTTC.

V usage is TRBV19 and J usage is TRBJ2-5, with unresolved D. In germline, CDR1 is LNHDA, CDR2 SQIVND (reference sequence). There are 14 residues in the CDR3. The V gene lost 2 bases and the J gene lost 3 bases, with 10 bases spanning the gap. CDR3 sequence: CASSIRNMEETQYF. In nucleotides, the CDR3 is TGTGCCAGTAGTATACGTAACATGGAAGAGACCCAGTACTTC.

The chain carries TRBV2 and TRBJ1-5; D is undetermined. The germline CDR1 and CDR2 sequences are SNHLY and FYNNEI. Trimming took off 6 bases at V and 7 bases at J, with 19 bases between the two ends. The CDR3 totals 15 residues. The CDR3 nucleotides read TGTGCCAGCAGCAAAGGACGGAACCCCCACCAGCCCCAGCATTTT. Translated: CASSKGRNPHQPQHF. Drawing the rest from reference TRBV2 and TRBJ1-5, the complete variable domain is EPEVTQTPSHQVTQMGQEVILRCVPISNHLYFYWYRQILGQKVEFLVSFYNNEISEKSEIFDDQFSVERPDGSNFTLKIRSTKLEDSAMYFCASSKGRNPHQPQHFGDGTRLSIL.

The V gene is TRBV7-8, the J gene TRBJ2-7; D may be TRBD1 or TRBD2 (6 bases each). Germline CDR1 reads SGHVS; CDR2 reads FQNEAQ. The CDR3 contains 14 residues. The V end was cut by 3 bases, the J end by 4 bases, with 13 bases between. The CDR3 region is CASSLRGGYYEQYF. The CDR3 coding sequence is TGTGCCAGCAGCTTGAGAGGGGGGTATTACGAGCAGTACTTC.